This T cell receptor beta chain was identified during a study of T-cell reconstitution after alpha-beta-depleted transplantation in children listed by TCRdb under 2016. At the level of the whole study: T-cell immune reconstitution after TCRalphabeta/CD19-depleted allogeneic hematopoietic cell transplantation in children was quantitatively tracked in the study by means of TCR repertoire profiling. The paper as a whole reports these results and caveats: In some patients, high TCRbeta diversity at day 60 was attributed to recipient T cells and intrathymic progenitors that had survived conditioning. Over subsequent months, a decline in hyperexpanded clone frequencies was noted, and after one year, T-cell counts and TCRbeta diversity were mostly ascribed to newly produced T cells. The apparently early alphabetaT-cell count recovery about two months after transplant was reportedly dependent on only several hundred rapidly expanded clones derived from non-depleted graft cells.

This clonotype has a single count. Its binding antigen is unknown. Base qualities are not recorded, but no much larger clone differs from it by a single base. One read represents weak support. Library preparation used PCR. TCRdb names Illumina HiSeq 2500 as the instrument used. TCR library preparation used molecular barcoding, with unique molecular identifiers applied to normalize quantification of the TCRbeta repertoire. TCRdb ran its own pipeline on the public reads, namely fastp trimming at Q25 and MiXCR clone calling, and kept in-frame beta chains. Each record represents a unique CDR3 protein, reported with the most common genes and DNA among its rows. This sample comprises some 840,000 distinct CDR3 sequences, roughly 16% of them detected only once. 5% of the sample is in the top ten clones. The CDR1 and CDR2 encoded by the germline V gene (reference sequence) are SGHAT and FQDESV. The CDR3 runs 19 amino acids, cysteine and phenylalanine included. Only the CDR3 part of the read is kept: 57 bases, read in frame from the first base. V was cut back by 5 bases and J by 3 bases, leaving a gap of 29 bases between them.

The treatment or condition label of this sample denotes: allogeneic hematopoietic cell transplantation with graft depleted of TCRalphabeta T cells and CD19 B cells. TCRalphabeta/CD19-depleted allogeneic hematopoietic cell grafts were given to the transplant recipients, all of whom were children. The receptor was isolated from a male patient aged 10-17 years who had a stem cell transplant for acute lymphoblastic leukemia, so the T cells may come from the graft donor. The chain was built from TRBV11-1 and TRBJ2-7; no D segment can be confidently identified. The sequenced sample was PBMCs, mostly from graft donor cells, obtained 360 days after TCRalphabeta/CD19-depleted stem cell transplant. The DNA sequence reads TGTGCCAGCAGCCCAGGTGGATTCACCAACACTAACCCCGACTACGAGCAGTACTTC. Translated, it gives CASSPGGFTNTNPDYEQYF.